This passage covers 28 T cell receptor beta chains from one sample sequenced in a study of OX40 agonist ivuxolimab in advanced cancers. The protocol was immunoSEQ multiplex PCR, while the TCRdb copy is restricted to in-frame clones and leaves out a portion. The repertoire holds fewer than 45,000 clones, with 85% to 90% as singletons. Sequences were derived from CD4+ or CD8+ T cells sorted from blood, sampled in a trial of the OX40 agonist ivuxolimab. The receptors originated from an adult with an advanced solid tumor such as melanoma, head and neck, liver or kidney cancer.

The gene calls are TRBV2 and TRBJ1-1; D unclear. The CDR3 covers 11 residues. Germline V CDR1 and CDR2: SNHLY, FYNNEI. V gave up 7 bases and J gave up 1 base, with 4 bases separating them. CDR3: CASMANTEAFF. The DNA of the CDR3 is TGTGCCAGCATGGCGAACACTGAAGCTTTCTTT.

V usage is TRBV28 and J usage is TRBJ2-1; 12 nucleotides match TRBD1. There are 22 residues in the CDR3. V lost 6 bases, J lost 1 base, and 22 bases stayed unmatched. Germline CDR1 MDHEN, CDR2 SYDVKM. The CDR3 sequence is CASRGDRGRLAGPTNSYNEQFF. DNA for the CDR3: TGTGCCAGCAGAGGGGACAGGGGGCGTCTAGCGGGCCCGACTAATTCCTACAATGAGCAGTTCTTC.

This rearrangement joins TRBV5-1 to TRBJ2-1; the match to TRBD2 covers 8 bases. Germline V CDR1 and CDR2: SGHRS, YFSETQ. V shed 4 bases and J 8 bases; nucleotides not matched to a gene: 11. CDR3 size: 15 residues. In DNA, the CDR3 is TGCGCCAGCAGCCGAGCGGGGGACCTTGAGGATGAGCAGTTCTTC. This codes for CASSRAGDLEDEQFF.

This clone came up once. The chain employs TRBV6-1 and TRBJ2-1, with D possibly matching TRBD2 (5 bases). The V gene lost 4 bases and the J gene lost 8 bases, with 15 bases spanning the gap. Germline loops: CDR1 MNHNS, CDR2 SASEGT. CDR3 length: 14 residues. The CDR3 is CASSGQNWRHEQFF. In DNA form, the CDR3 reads TGTGCCAGCAGTGGCCAGAATTGGAGGCATGAGCAGTTCTTC.

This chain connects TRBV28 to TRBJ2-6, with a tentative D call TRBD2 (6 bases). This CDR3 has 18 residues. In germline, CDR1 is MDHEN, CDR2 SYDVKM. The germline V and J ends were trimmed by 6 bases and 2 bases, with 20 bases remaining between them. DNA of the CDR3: TGTGCCAGCAGGACTAGTGGGGTACCGACCCCTGGGGCCAACGTCCTGACTTTC. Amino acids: CASRTSGVPTPGANVLTF.

CDR3: CASSLTGQENTEAFF. DNA of the CDR3: TGCGCCAGCAGCTTGACAGGACAGGAGAACACTGAAGCTTTCTTT. The chain recombines TRBV5-1 with TRBJ1-1; 7 nucleotides agree with TRBD1. This CDR3 has 15 amino acids. Germline CDR1 is SGHRS and CDR2 is YFSETQ. V gave up 1 base and J gave up 1 base; unmatched junction bases: 4.

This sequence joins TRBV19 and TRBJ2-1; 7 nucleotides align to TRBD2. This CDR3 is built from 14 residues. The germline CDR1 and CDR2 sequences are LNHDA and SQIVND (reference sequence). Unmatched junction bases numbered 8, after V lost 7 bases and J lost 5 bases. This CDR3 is CASTSGLVNNEQFF. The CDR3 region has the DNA TGTGCCAGTACCTCCGGACTAGTGAACAATGAGCAGTTCTTC.

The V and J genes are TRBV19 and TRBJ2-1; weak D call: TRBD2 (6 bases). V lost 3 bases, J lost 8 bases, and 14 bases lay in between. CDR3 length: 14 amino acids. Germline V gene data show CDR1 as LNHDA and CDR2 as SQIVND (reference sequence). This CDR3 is CASSIGLASDEQFF. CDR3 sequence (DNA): TGTGCCAGTAGTATTGGGCTAGCGAGCGATGAGCAGTTCTTC.

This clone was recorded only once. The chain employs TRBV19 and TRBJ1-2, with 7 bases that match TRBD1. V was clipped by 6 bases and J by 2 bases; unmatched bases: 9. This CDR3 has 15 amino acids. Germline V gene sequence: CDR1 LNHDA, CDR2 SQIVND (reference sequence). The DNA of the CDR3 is TGTGCCAGTAGACACCAATCGACAGGGAACTATGGCTACACCTTC. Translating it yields CASRHQSTGNYGYTF.

The CDR3 loop reads CASSLPTGGTYEQYF. The DNA of the CDR3 is TGTGCCAGCAGTCTACCGACAGGGGGCACCTACGAGCAGTACTTC. This chain links TRBV28 with TRBJ2-7; 10 positions agree with TRBD1. Per germline, CDR1 MDHEN and CDR2 SYDVKM. The CDR3 totals 15 residues. V dropped 5 bases and J dropped 2; count of bases not matched to a gene: 6.

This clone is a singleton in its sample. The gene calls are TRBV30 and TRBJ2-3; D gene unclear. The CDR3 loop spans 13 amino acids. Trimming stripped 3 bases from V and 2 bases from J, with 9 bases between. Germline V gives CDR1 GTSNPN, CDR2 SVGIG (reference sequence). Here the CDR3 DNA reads TGTGCCTGGAGCGTCGGCAACACAGATACGCAGTATTTT. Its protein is CAWSVGNTDTQYF.

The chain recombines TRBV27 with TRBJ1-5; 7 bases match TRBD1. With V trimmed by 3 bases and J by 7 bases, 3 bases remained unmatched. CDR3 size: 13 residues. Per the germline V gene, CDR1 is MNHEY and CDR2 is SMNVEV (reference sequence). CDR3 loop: CASSFRGQQPQHF. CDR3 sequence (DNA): TGTGCCAGCAGTTTTCGGGGACAGCAGCCCCAGCATTTT.

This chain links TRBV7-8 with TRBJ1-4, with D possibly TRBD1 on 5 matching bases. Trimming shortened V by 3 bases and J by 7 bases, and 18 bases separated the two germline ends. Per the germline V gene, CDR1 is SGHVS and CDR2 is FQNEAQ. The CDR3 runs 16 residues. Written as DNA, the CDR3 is TGTGCCAGCAGCTTCACCCCGGGGACGAACGGTGAAAAACTGTTTTTT. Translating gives CASSFTPGTNGEKLFF.

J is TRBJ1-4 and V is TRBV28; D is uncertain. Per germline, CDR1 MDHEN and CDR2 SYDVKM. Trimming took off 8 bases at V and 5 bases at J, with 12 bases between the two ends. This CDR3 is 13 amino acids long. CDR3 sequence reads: CASGYVGNEKLFF. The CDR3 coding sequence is TGTGCCAGCGGCTATGTGGGAAATGAAAAACTGTTTTTT.

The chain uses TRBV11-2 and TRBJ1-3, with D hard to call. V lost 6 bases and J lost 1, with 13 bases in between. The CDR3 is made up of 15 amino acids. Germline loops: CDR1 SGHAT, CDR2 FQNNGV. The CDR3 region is CASRPSRWSGNTIYF. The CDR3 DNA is TGTGCCAGCAGGCCCTCTCGTTGGTCTGGAAACACCATATATTTT. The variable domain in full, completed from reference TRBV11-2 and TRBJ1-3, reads EAGVAQSPRYKIIEKRQSVAFWCNPISGHATLYWYQQILGQGPKLLIQFQNNGVVDDSQLPKDRFSAERLKGVDSTLKIQPAKLEDSAVYLCASRPSRWSGNTIYFGEGSWLTVV.

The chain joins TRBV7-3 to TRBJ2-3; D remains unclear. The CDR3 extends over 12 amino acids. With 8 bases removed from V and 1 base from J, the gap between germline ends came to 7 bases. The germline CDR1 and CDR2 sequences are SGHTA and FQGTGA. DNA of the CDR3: TGTGCCAGCGGGCTTGGCACAGATACGCAGTATTTT. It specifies CASGLGTDTQYF.

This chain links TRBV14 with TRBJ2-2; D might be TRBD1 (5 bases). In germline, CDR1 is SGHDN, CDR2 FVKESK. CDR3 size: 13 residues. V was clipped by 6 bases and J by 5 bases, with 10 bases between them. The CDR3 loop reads CASRPQDTGELFF. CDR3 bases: TGTGCCAGCAGACCACAGGATACCGGGGAGCTGTTTTTT.

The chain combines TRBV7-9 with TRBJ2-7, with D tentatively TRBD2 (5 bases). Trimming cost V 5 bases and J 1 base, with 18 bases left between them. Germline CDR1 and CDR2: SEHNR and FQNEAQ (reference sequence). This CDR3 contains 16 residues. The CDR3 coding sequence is TGTGCCAGCAGCCCCCCCCGACCGAGGAGGTCCTACGAGCAGTACTTC. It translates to CASSPPRPRRSYEQYF.

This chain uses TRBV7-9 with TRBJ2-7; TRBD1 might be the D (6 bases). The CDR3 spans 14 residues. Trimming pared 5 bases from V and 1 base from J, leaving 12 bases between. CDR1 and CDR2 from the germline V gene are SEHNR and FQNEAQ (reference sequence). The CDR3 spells CASSLRGWSYEQYF. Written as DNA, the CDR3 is TGTGCCAGCAGCCTCAGGGGCTGGTCCTACGAGCAGTACTTC.

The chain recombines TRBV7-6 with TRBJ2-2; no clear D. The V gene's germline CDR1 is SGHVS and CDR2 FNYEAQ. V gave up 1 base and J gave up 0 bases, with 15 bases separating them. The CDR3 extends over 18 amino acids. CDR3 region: CASSLVGGSASNTGELFF. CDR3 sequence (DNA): TGTGCCAGCAGCTTAGTGGGCGGATCAGCTTCGAACACCGGGGAGCTGTTTTTT.

CDR3 sequence: CASSELGGNTIYF. The CDR3 DNA is TGTGCCAGCAGTGAATTGGGAGGAAACACCATATATTTT. The chain employs TRBV6-1 and TRBJ1-3, with D hard to call. Per germline, CDR1 MNHNS and CDR2 SASEGT. The CDR3 sequence is 13 residues long. V was cut by 2 bases and J by 4 bases, with 6 bases left in between.

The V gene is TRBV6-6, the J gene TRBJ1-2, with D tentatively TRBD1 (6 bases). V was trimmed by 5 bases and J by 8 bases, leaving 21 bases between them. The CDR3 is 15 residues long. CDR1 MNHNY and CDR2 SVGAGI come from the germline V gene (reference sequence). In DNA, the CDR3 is TGTGCCAGCAGTCGCATTATAGAGACAGGAAGGGGCTACACCTTC. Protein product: CASSRIIETGRGYTF.

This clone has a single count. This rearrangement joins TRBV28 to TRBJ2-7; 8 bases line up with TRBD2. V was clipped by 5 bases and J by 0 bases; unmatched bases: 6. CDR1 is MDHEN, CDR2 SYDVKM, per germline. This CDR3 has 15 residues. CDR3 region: CASSIGGGTSYEQYF. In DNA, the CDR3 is TGTGCCAGCAGTATCGGGGGGGGCACCTCCTACGAGCAGTACTTC.

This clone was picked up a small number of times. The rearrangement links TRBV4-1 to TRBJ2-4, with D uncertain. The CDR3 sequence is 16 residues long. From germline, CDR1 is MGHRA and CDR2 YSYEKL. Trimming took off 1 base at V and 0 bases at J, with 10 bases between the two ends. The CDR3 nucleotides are TGCGCCAGCAGCCAAGGGACCCCTCTAGCCAAAAACATTCAGTACTTC. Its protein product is CASSQGTPLAKNIQYF.

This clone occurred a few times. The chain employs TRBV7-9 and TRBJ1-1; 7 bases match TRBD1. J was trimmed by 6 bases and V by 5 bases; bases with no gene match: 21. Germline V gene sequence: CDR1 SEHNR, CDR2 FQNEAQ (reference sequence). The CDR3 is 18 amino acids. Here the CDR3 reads CASSLLRPGQTLESEAFF. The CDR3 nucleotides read TGTGCCAGCAGCCTCCTCCGGCCGGGACAGACTTTGGAGTCTGAAGCTTTCTTT.

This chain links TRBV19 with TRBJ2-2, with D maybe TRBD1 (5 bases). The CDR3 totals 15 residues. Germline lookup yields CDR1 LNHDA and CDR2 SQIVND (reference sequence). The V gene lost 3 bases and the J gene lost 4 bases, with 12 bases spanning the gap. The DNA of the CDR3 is TGTGCCAGTAGTATTCCTCAGGGTGGCACCGGGGAGCTGTTTTTT. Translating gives CASSIPQGGTGELFF.

CDR3 DNA sequence: TGTGCCAGCAGTTCTCTCCGGGACAGTCCCTACAATGAGCAGTTCTTC. Its protein product is CASSSLRDSPYNEQFF. The V and J genes are TRBV14 and TRBJ2-1; 7 positions match TRBD1. V lost 6 bases, J lost 2 bases, and 10 bases stayed unmatched. Germline-derived CDR1 and CDR2 are SGHDN and FVKESK. The CDR3 runs to 16 residues. Looking up the rest from reference TRBV14 and TRBJ2-1 gives the full variable domain: EAGVTQFPSHSVIEKGQTVTLRCDPISGHDNLYWYRRVMGKEIKFLLHFVKESKQDESGMPNNRFLAERTGGTYSTLKVQPAELEDSGVYFCASSSLRDSPYNEQFFGPGTRLTVL.

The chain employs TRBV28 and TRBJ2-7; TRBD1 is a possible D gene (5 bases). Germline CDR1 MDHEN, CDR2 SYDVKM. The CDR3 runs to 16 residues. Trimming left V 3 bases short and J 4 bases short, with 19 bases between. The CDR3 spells CASSFEPLKGAYEQYF. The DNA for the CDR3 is TGTGCCAGCAGTTTTGAGCCACTAAAAGGGGCTTACGAGCAGTACTTC.